The 2 T cell receptor beta chains given below trace back to one sample, sequenced in a study of graft-versus-host responses after intestinal transplantation. Here immunoSEQ multiplex PCR was the method, and the copy in TCRdb shows in-frame clones only, minus some. The sample consists of approximately 28,000 clones, approximately 93% of them appearing once. The sequenced sample was PBMCs, obtained about 62 days after intestinal transplant. The receptor set was obtained from a human patient who received an intestinal transplant, so some T cells may come from the graft donor.

This sequence joins TRBV13 and TRBJ2-4; weak D call: TRBD1 (6 bases). Trimming took 0 bases from V and 5 from J, leaving 14 bases between them. The germline gives CDR1 PRHDT, CDR2 FYEKMQ (reference sequence). The CDR3 spans 16 residues. In DNA, the CDR3 is TGTGCCAGCAGCTTAGGCCTTCAGGGGTTGGAAAACATTCAGTACTTC. Protein product: CASSLGLQGLENIQYF.

The chain recombines TRBV19 with TRBJ2-7, with 7 bases fitting TRBD1. Trimming cost V 5 bases and J 3 bases; bases outside gene matches: 7. This CDR3 has 14 residues. In germline, CDR1 is LNHDA, CDR2 SQIVND (reference sequence). CDR3 sequence (DNA): TGTGCCAGTAGTCCAGGACAGGCAGTCTACGAGCAGTACTTC. Protein sequence: CASSPGQAVYEQYF.